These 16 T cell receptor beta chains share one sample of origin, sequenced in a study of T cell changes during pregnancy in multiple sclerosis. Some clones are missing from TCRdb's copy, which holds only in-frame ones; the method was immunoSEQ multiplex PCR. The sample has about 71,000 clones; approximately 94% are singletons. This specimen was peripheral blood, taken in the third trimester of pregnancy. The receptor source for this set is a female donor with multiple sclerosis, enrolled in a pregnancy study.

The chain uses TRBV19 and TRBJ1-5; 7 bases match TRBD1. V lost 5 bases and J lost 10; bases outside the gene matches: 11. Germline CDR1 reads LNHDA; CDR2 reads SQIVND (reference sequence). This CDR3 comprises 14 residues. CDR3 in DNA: TGTGCCAGTAGTGCTTATGCAGGGGGAGTTCCCCAGCATTTT. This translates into CASSAYAGGVPQHF. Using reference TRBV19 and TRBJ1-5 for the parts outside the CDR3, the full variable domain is DGGITQSPKYLFRKEGQNVTLSCEQNLNHDAMYWYRQDPGQGLRLIYYSQIVNDFQKGDIAEGYSVSREKKESFPLTVTSAQKNPTAFYLCASSAYAGGVPQHFGDGTRLSIL.

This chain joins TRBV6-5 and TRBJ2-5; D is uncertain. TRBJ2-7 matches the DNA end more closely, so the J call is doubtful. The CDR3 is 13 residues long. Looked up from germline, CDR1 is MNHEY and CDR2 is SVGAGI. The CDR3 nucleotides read TGTGCCAGCAGACCAGGAAGCTCCTACGAGCAGTACTTC. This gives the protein CASRPGSSYEQYF.

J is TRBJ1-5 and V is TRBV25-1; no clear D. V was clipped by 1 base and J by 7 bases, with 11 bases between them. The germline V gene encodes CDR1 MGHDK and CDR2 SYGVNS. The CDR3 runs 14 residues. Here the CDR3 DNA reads TGTGCCAGCAGTGAATCGAAGAGGATCCAGCCCCAGCATTTT. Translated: CASSESKRIQPQHF.

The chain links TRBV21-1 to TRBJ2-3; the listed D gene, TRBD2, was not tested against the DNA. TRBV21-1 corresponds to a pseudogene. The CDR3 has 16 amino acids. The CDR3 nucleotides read TGTGCCAGCAGCAAAGCTCTAGCGGCGGGAACAGATACGCAGTATTTT. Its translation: CASSKALAAGTDTQYF.

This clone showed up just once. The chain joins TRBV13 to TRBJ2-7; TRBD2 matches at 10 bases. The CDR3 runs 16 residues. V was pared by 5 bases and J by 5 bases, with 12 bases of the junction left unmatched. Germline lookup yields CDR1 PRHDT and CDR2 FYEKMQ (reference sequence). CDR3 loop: CASSKPQAGGPDEQYF. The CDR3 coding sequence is TGTGCCAGCAGCAAGCCTCAAGCGGGAGGGCCGGACGAGCAGTACTTC.

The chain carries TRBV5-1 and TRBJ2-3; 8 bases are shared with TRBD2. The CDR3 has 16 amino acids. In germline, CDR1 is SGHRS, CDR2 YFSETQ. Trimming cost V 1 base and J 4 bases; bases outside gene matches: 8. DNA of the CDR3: TGCGCCAGCAGCTTGAGTGCAGCGGGAGACCCAGATACGCAGTATTTT. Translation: CASSLSAAGDPDTQYF. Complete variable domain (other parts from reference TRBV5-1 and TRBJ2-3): KAGVTQTPRYLIKTRGQQVTLSCSPISGHRSVSWYQQTPGQGLQFLFEYFSETQRNKGNFPGRFSGRQFSNSRSEMNVSTLELGDSALYLCASSLSAAGDPDTQYFGPGTRLTVL.

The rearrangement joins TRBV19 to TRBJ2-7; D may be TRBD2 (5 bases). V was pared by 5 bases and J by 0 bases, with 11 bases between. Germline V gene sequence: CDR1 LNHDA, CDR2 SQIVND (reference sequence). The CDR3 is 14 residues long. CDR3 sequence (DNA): TGTGCCAGTAGTGGTCGAGCGGACTCCTACGAGCAGTACTTC. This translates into CASSGRADSYEQYF. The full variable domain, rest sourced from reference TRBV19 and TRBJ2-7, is DGGITQSPKYLFRKEGQNVTLSCEQNLNHDAMYWYRQDPGQGLRLIYYSQIVNDFQKGDIAEGYSVSREKKESFPLTVTSAQKNPTAFYLCASSGRADSYEQYFGPGTRLTVT.

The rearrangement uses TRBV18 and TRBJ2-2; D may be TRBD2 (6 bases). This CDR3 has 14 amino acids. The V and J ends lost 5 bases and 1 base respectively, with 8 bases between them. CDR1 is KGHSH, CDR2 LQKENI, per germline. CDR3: CASSSTRNTGELFF. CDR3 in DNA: TGTGCCAGCTCATCGACTAGGAACACCGGGGAGCTGTTTTTT.

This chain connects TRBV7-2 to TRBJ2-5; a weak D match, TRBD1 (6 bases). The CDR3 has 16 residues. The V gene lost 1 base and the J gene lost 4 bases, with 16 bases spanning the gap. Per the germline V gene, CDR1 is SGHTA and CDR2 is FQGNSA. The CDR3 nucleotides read TGTGCCAGCAGCTTAGGACAGGTGGGGGTTGGAGAGACCCAGTACTTC. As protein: CASSLGQVGVGETQYF.

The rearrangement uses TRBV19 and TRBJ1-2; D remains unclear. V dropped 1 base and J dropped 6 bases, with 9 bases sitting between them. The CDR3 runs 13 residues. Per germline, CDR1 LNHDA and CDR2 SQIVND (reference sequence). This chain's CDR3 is CASSIGRGNGYTF. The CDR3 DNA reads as TGTGCCAGTAGTATAGGACGAGGGAATGGCTACACCTTC.

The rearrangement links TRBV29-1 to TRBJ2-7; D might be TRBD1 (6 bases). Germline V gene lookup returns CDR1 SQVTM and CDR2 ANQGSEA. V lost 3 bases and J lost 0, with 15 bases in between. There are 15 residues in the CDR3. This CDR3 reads CSVERGQGSSYEQYF. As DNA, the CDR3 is TGCAGCGTTGAGCGTGGGCAGGGGAGCTCCTACGAGCAGTACTTC.

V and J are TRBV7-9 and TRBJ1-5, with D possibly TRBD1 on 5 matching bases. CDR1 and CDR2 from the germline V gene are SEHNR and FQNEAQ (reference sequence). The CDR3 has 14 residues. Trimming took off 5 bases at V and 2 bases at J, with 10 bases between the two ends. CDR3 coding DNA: TGTGCCAGCAGCGCTTCGACAGGCAATCAGCCCCAGCATTTT. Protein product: CASSASTGNQPQHF.

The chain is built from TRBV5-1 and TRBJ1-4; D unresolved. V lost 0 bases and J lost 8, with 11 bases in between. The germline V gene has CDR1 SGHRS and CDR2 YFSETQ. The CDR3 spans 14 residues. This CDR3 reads CASSLDLGNEKLFF. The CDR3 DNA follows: TGCGCCAGCAGCTTGGATCTGGGCAACGAAAAACTGTTTTTT.

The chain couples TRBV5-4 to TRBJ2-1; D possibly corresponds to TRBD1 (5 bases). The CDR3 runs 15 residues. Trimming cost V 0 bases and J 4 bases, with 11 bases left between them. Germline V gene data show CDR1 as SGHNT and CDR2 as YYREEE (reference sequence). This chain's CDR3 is CASSLVRKGYNEQFF. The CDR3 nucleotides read TGTGCCAGCAGCTTGGTGCGTAAGGGGTACAATGAGCAGTTCTTC.

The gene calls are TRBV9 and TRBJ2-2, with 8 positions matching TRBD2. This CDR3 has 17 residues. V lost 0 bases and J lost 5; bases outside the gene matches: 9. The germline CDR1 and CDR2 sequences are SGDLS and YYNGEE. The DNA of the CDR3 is TGTGCCAGCAGCGTAGTGAGCGGGAGCCCCGGGACCGGGGAGCTGTTTTTT. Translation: CASSVVSGSPGTGELFF.

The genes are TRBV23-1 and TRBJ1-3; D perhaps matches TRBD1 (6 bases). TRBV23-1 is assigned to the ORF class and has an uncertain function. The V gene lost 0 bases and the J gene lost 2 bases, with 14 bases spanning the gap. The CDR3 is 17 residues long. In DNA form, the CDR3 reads TGCGCCAGCAGTCAATCTAAGAATTCAGGGGCTGGAAACACCATATATTTT. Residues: CASSQSKNSGAGNTIYF.